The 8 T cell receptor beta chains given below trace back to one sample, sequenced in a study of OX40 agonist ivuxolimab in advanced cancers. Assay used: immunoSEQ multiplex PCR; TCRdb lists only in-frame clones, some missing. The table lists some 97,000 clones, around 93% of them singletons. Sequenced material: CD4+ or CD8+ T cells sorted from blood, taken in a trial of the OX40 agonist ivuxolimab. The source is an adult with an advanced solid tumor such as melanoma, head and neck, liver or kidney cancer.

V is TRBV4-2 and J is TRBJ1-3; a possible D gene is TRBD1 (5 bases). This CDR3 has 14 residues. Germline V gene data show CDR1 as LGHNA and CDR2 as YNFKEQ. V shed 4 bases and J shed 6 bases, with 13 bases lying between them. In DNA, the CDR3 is TGTGCCAGCAGCCTGACAGAAGAGGTAAACACCATATATTTT. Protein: CASSLTEEVNTIYF.

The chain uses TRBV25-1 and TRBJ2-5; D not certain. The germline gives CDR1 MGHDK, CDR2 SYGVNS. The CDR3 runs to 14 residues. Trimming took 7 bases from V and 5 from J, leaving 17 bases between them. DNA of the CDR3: TGTGCCAGCACCCCCAAAACTCAAAGGGAGACCCAGTACTTC. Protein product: CASTPKTQRETQYF.

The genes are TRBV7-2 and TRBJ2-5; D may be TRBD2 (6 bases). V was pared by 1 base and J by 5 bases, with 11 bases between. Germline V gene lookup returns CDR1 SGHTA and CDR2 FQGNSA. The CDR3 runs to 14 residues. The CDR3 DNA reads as TGTGCCAGCAGCTTAGGAGGGGCGGGGGAGACCCAGTACTTC. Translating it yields CASSLGGAGETQYF.

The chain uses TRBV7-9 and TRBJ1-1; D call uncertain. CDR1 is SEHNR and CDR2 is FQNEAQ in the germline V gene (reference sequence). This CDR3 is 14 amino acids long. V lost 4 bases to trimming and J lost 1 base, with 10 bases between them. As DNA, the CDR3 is TGTGCCAGCAGCTCCGGGAGCAAGAACACTGAAGCTTTCTTT. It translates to CASSSGSKNTEAFF.

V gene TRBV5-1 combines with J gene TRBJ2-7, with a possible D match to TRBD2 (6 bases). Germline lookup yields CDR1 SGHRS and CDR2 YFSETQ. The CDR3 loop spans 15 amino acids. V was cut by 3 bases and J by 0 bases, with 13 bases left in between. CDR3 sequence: CASSSGSGSSYEQYF. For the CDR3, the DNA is TGCGCCAGCAGCTCCGGTAGCGGTTCCTCCTACGAGCAGTACTTC.

CDR3 protein: CASSYEPGGYNEQFF. DNA for the CDR3: TGTGCCAGCAGTTATGAGCCAGGGGGCTACAATGAGCAGTTCTTC. The chain is built from TRBV6-5 and TRBJ2-1; 7 positions match TRBD1. Trimming took 3 bases from V and 3 from J; bases not matched to a gene: 5. The length of the CDR3 is 15 residues. The germline V gene has CDR1 MNHEY and CDR2 SVGAGI.

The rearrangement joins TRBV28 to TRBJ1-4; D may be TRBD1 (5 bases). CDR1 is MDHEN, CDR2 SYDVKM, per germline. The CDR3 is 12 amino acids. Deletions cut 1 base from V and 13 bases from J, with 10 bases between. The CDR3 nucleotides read TGTGCCAGCAGTTTATACGGGAGGGGACTGTTTTTT. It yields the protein CASSLYGRGLFF.

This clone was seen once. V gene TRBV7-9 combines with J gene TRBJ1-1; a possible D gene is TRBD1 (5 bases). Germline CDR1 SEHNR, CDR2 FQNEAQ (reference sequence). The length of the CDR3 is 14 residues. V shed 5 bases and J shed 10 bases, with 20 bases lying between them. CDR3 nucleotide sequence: TGTGCCAGCAGCCAGGATGGGCAGGGCTTTTTAGCTTTCTTT. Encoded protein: CASSQDGQGFLAFF.